This entry concerns a single TCR beta chain. The data derive from a study of blood T cell repertoires in COVID-19. Background on the study: Acute-phase and convalescent COVID-19 samples originated in the United States, Italy and Spain.

Generated by immunoSEQ multiplex PCR, the TCRdb table keeps only in-frame clones and is missing some. Here the sample spans about 330,000 clones, around nine tenths being singletons. Recruitment covered about 25 US areas and drew participants whose ages spanned roughly 18 to 89 years. Trimming removed 4 bases from V and 7 bases from J; junction bases left unmatched: 19. The CDR3 length is 19 residues. The germline V gene has CDR1 MNHEY and CDR2 SVGEGT. This receptor was identified in a woman in her twenties or thirties who had recovered from COVID-19. The sample taken for sequencing was PBMCs or T cells enriched from blood (not recorded which). The genes are TRBV6-2 or TRBV6-3 and TRBJ2-3; 11 nucleotides agree with TRBD2. CDR3 residues: CASSSTTHQTSGAPYTQYF. CDR3 DNA sequence: TGTGCCAGCAGTTCCACGACTCACCAGACTAGCGGGGCTCCTTATACGCAGTATTTT.